This T cell receptor (beta chain) was captured by sequencing in a study of T cell repertoires in cytomegalovirus infection. V shed 2 bases and J shed 8 bases, with 10 bases lying between them. The CDR3 length is 12 residues. Germline V gives CDR1 SGHNT, CDR2 YYREEE (reference sequence). TCRdb re-called the reads through MiXCR, storing one row per CDR3 protein. The sample has fewer than 550,000 distinct CDR3 sequences; about 11% are singletons. The chain couples TRBV5-4 to TRBJ1-1; maybe TRBD1 (5 bases). What was sequenced was PBMCs. The clonotype originates from a human donor in good health (CMV status not recorded). Some clones in this sample may be carry-over from other donors' samples. The CDR3 DNA follows: TGTGCCAGCAGCTTAGGGGATCTAGAAGCTTTCTTT. Its translation: CASSLGDLEAFF.